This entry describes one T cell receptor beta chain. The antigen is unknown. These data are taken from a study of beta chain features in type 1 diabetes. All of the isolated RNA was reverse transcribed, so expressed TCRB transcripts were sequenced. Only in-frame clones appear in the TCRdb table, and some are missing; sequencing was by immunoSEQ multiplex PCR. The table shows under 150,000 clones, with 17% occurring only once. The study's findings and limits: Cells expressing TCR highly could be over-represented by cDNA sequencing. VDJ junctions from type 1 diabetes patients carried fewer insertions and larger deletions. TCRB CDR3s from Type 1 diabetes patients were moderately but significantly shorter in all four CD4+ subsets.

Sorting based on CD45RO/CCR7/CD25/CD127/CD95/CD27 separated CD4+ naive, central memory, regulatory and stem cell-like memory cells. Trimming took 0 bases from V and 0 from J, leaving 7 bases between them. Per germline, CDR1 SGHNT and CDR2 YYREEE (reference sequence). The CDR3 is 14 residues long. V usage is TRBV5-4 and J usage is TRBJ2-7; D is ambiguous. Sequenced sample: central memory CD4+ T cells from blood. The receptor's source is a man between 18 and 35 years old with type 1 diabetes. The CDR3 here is CASSLGQASYEQYF. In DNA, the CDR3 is TGTGCCAGCAGCTTGGGGCAGGCCTCCTACGAGCAGTACTTC.